This TCR beta chain derives from a study of neurological immune-mediated disorders. Findings of the study overall: CDR3 amino acid sequences found in expanded clones were never shared across subjects, suggesting private repertoires in all groups.

CDR3 length: 14 amino acids. V shed 8 bases, J shed 4 bases, and the junction held 10 bases outside the gene matches. Germline loops: CDR1 MNHEY, CDR2 SMNVEV (reference sequence). The output of every sequencing run, over 170 million TCR-beta sequences, came from 15-18 subjects. TCRdb re-called the 5' RACE reads with MiXCR, one entry per CDR3 protein. The sample has tens of thousands of distinct CDR3 sequences; more than 15% are singletons. The sample holds many counts of this clonotype. What it binds is unknown. The origin of this receptor is a woman aged 35 to 49 in good health. V is TRBV27 and J is TRBJ2-7; 8 nucleotides match TRBD1. Material: PBMCs. CDR3 residues: CASSPGQALYEQYF. The CDR3 coding sequence is TGTGCCAGCTCTCCGGGACAGGCCTTATACGAGCAGTACTTC.